This TCR beta chain was identified in a study of blood T cell repertoires in COVID-19 (dated by TCRdb to 2018 to 2021). In terms of the full investigation: Samples from collaborators originated in the United States, Italy and Spain and spanned both the acute and convalescent phases of COVID-19. Deeply sampled blood TCRbeta repertoires from subjects exposed to, actively infected with, or recovered from COVID-19 were included in the dataset. The samples were drawn from the first 160 participants of the ongoing ImmuneRACE study and from 950 to 1,500 subjects provided by 6 global collaborators. Sample metadata almost always included a de-identified subject ID, COVID-19 status, age in years and sex. Where available, HLA class I and class II types were obtained from metadata supplied by the sample provider rather than from assay-based typing. A freely available public database, intended as a resource for researchers studying the immune response to SARS-CoV-2, is where the repertoires were released. The material from the prospective study consisted of cDNA or gDNA derived from T cells, B-cell-depleted T cells, or PBMCs. What the authors observed across the whole study: How much clinical and demographic metadata was included differed by source and by participant, and the metadata was provided uncurated.

TCRbeta CDR3 regions were amplified from genomic DNA by means of the immunoSEQ Assay, a bias-controlled multiplex PCR. The authors processed their data as follows. The number of nucleated cells in each sample was estimated by amplification of reference gene primers within the assay. To quantify the absolute abundance of each unique TCRbeta CDR3 rearrangement, sequence reads were collapsed and filtered. For each sample, productive Simpson clonality was calculated by taking the square root of Simpson's diversity index across productive rearrangements. TCRdb mirrors the immuneACCESS table, restricted to in-frame sequences. Some clones are absent from its copies; in checked studies, under half trace to an unresolved V gene, and the reason for the others is unknown. V and J calls and clone size are copied from that table; D and trimming were computed from the DNA. Here the sample has about 130,000 clones; approximately 83% occur a single time. Roughly 10% of the sample is held by the ten biggest clonotypes.

As concerns this clone: Which antigen it targets is not known. Base-call qualities are not available, and no considerably larger clone is one nucleotide away.

Whole blood was collected in K2EDTA tubes by collaborating institutions according to the institutions' own protocols. For TCRbeta analysis, collaborators shipped samples in one of three forms: frozen whole blood, isolated PBMCs, or DNA extracted from either of those sample types. The CDR3 has 16 amino acids, counting the end cysteine and phenylalanine. Of all the DNA, just the CDR3 is kept, 48 bases in frame from base 1. The source material was peripheral blood. This receptor was identified in a man in his forties or fifties with active or convalescent COVID-19. The rearrangement joined TRBV1 to TRBJ2-7; the table's D call, TRBD2, was not checked against the DNA. TRBV1 is a documented pseudogene. In nucleotides, the sequence is TGCACCAGCAGCCAAGCGAGGCGGGGGGGGTCCTACGAGCAGTACTTC. This yields the protein CTSSQARRGGSYEQYF.